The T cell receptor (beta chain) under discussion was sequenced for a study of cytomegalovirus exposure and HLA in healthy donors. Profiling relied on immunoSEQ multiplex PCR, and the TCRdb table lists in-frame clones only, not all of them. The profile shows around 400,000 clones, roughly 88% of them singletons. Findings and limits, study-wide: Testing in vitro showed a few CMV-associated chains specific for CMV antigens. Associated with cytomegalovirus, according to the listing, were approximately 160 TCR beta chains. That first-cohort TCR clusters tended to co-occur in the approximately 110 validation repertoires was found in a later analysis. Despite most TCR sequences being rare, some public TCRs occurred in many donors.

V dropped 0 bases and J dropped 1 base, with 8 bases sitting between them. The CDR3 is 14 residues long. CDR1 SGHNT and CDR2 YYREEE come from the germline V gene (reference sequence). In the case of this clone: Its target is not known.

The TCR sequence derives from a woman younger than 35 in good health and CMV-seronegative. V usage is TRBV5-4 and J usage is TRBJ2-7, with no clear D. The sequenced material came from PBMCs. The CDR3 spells CASSLGGVSYEQYF. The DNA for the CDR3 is TGTGCCAGCAGCTTGGGCGGCGTTTCCTACGAGCAGTACTTC.